This entry is about one TCR beta chain. Antigen: not known. These data belong to a study of response to subunit inactivated influenza vaccine. Overall study results and limits: It was the authors' suggestion that each seasonal influenza vaccination recruits few new T cells.

In TCRdb, the RT-PCR reads were re-called with MiXCR into one record per CDR3 protein. The data contain a few hundred thousand distinct CDR3 sequences, around 15% of them singletons. Germline loops: CDR1 SGHAT, CDR2 FQNNGV. J was trimmed by 1 base and V by 1 base; bases with no gene match: 3. The CDR3 length is 15 residues. This chain joins TRBV11-2 and TRBJ2-7, with 8 positions matching TRBD2. The receptor was isolated from a man aged 45 to 65 who received an inactivated influenza vaccine. The source was PBMCs from blood, collected about 13 days after vaccination. The CDR3 nucleotides read TGTGCCAGCAGCTTAGCGGGAGGGGTTTCCTACGAGCAGTACTTC. It yields the protein CASSLAGGVSYEQYF.